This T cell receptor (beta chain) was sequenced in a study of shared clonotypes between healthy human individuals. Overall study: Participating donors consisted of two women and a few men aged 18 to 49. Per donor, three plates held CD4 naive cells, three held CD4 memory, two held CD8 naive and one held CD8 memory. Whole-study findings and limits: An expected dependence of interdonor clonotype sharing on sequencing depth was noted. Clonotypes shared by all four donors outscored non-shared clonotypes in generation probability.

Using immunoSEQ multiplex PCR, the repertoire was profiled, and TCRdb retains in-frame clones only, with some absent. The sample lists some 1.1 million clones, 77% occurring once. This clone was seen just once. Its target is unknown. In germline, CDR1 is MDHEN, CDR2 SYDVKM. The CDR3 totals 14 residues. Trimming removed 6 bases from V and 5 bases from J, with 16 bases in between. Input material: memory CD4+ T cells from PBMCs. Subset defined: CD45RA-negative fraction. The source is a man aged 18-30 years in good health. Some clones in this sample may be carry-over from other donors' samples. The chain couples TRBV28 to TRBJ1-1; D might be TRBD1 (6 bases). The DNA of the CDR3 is TGTGCCAGCAGAATGGTAGGGGGGGCGACTGAAGCTTTCTTT. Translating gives CASRMVGGATEAFF.